The source of this T cell receptor beta chain is a study of T cells in women clearing cervical HPV infection. Study information: Controls' single incident HPV16 infection cleared within 12 months without precancer. Study observations and caveats: Unknown T-cell numbers per sample may underlie the richness differences.

Prevalent HPV16 infections were excluded; only incident single HPV16 infections included. HPV was found by MY09/MY11 PCR and dot-blot genotyping. The CDR3 sequence is 18 residues long. The germline V and J ends were trimmed by 2 bases and 2 bases, with 16 bases remaining between them. The data were produced by immunoSEQ multiplex PCR, yet TCRdb's version contains in-frame clones alone and is incomplete. In all, the sample yields 45,000 to 50,000 clones. Regarding this clone: Its antigen is unknown. The read gets to within 3 residues of the CDR3 end, and the germline J gene fills in the rest.

Source material: blood buffy coat. J is TRBJ2-6 and V is TRBV6-7, with D possibly matching TRBD1 (5 bases). TRBV6-7 is an open reading frame whose function is uncertain. The receptor was isolated from a woman between 18 and 75 years old with a cervical HPV16 infection that either progressed to CIN3+ or cleared (not recorded which). The sequenced CDR3 bases are TGTGCCAGCAGTTACGAGGACACACAAAGTCCTGGGGCCAACGTC. This sequence encodes CASSYEDTQSPGANV. The entire CDR3 sequence reads CASSYEDTQSPGANVLTF.